Listed here is a single T cell receptor (beta chain). This CDR3 has 14 amino acids. Germline V lookup: CDR1 LNHDA, CDR2 SQIVND (reference sequence). V shed 4 bases and J shed 2 bases, with 9 bases lying between them. This entry belongs to a study of blood T cell repertoires in COVID-19. The overall study: Samples came from the United States, Italy and Spain, spanning acute and convalescent COVID-19. The analysed material was cDNA or gDNA that came from T cells, B-cell-depleted T cells, or PBMCs.

Produced via immunoSEQ multiplex PCR; TCRdb's table is partial and in-frame only. In the table there are some 130,000 clones, 65% to 85% of which are singletons. This sequence originates from a man in his 70s with acute or convalescent COVID-19. The chain links TRBV19 to TRBJ1-5; D not certain. The sequencing sample was made of peripheral blood. The CDR3 loop reads CASSTNLGNQPQHF. The CDR3 nucleotides read TGTGCCAGTAGTACAAACTTGGGCAATCAGCCCCAGCATTTT. Drawing the rest from reference TRBV19 and TRBJ1-5, the complete variable domain is DGGITQSPKYLFRKEGQNVTLSCEQNLNHDAMYWYRQDPGQGLRLIYYSQIVNDFQKGDIAEGYSVSREKKESFPLTVTSAQKNPTAFYLCASSTNLGNQPQHFGDGTRLSIL.